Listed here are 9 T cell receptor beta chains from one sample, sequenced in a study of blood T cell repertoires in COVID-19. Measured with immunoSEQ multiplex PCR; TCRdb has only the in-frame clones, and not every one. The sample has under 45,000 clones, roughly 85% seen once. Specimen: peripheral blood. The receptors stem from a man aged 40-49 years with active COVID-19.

DNA for the CDR3: TGTGCCAGCAGTTCACCGGGCCCGGGGGAAGAGACCCAGTACTTC. Translation: CASSSPGPGEETQYF. The chain carries TRBV27 and TRBJ2-5, with D possibly matching TRBD2 (6 bases). Trimming cost V 4 bases and J 3 bases, with 15 bases left between them. The CDR3 extends over 15 amino acids. The germline V gene has CDR1 MNHEY and CDR2 SMNVEV (reference sequence).

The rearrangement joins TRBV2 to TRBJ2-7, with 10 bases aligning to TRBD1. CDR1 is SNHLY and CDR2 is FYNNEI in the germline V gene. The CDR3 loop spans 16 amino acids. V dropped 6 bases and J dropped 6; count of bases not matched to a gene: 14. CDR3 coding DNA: TGTGCCAGCAGGGACCAGACGACAGGGGGCCAGGGCGAGCAGTACTTC. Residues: CASRDQTTGGQGEQYF.

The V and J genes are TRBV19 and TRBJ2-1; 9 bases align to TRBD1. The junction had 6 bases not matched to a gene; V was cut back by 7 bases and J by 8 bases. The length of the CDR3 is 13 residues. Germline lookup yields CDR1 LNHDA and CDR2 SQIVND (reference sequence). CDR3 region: CASTGTGIDEQFF. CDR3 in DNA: TGTGCCAGTACCGGGACAGGGATCGATGAGCAGTTCTTC.

As DNA, the CDR3 is TGTGCCACCTACGACAGGGCGGCCCTTAACTATGGCTACACCTTC. It specifies CATYDRAALNYGYTF. The chain has TRBV6-5 and TRBJ1-2; 7 nucleotides match TRBD1. V was pared by 10 bases and J by 1 base, with 12 bases of the junction left unmatched. The V gene's germline CDR1 is MNHEY and CDR2 SVGAGI. This CDR3 has 15 amino acids.

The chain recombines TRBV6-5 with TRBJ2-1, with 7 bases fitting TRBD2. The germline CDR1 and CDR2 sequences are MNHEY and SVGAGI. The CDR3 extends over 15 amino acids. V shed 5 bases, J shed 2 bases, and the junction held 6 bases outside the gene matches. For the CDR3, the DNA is TGTGCCAGCAGTCGGACTAGAACTACCTACAATGAGCAGTTCTTC. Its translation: CASSRTRTTYNEQFF.

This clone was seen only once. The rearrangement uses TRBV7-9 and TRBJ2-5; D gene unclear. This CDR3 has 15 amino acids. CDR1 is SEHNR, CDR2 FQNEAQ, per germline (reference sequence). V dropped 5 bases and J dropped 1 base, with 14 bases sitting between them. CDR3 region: CASSAALIVQETQYF. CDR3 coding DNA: TGTGCCAGCAGCGCCGCCCTGATAGTCCAAGAGACCCAGTACTTC.

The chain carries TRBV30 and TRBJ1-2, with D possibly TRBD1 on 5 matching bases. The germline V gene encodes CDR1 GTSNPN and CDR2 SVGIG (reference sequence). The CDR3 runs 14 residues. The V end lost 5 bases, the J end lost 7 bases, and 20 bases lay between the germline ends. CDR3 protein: CAWETQGYRAGYTF. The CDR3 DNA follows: TGTGCCTGGGAAACCCAGGGTTATAGAGCTGGCTACACCTTC.

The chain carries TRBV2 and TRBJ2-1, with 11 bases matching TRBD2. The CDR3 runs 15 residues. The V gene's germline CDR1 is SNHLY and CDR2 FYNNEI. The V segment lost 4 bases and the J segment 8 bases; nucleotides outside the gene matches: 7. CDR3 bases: TGTGCCAGCAGTGTAGCGGGAGGGCCGGGGGATGAGCAGTTCTTC. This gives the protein CASSVAGGPGDEQFF.

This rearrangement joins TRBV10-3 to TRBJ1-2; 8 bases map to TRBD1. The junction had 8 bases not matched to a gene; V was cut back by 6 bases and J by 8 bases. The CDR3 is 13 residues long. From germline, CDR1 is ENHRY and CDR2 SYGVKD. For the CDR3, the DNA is TGTGCCATCAGCCTGGGACAGGAGGGCGGCTACACCTTC. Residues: CAISLGQEGGYTF.